This T cell receptor (beta chain) was captured by sequencing in a study of blood T cells in healthy people across ages. Findings and caveats of the study: A strong correlation between TCR beta diversity and naive T cell percentage was seen.

Then a second PCR, running roughly 7 to 11 cycles, was carried out with a sample-barcoded 5' primer and a J-beta primer mix. TCRdb re-derived calls from the 5' RACE reads in MiXCR, one entry per CDR3 protein. The table records fewer than 2,000,000 distinct CDR3 sequences, more than 35% of them present only once. This CDR3 contains 14 residues. With V trimmed by 5 bases and J by 8 bases, 13 bases remained unmatched. CDR1 is DFQATT and CDR2 is SNEGSKA in the germline V gene (reference sequence). As concerns this clonotype: Its antigen is unknown.

Each sample provided at least 5.5 micrograms of extracted total RNA. The source of this sequence is a human donor in good health. J is TRBJ1-2 and V is TRBV20-1; TRBD1 aligns across 8 bases. Sequencing input: blood. The CDR3 DNA is TGCAGTGCTGGACGACAGGGGACCCCCGGGGGCTACACCTTC. This sequence encodes CSAGRQGTPGGYTF.